Shown below are 3 T cell receptor beta chains from a single sample sequenced in a study of PD-1 blockade in classical Hodgkin lymphoma. Here immunoSEQ multiplex PCR was the method, and the copy in TCRdb shows in-frame clones only, minus some. The sample yields under 25,000 clones, more than 65% seen once. Time point described: cycle 4 day 1 (C4D1), after more than five weeks of nivolumab. Relapse was seen in all patients after autologous stem cell transplantation, and brentuximab vedotin exposure was variable. The sequences come from peripheral blood mononuclear cells (PBMCs), collected before the fourth cycle of nivolumab. The receptors originated from a human donor with classical Hodgkin lymphoma.

This chain joins TRBV19 and TRBJ2-2; D tentatively reads TRBD1 or TRBD2 (5 bases each). The CDR3 is 14 residues long. Germline V gene sequence: CDR1 LNHDA, CDR2 SQIVND (reference sequence). Trimming cost V 6 bases and J 6 bases, with 14 bases left between them. The CDR3 is CASRVGTAAGELFF. CDR3 sequence (DNA): TGTGCCAGTAGGGTGGGGACCGCGGCCGGGGAGCTGTTTTTT. Supplemented by reference TRBV19 and TRBJ2-2, the full variable domain reads DGGITQSPKYLFRKEGQNVTLSCEQNLNHDAMYWYRQDPGQGLRLIYYSQIVNDFQKGDIAEGYSVSREKKESFPLTVTSAQKNPTAFYLCASRVGTAAGELFFGEGSRLTVL.

V gene TRBV5-3 combines with J gene TRBJ1-4; TRBD1 agrees at 8 bases. TRBV5-3 is an ORF, with its function uncertain. The CDR3 length is 15 residues. The trim removed 2 bases at V and 4 bases at J, leaving 4 bases unmatched. The CDR3 DNA reads TGTGCCAGAAGCTTACAGGGGGGGATTAATGAAAAACTGTTTTTT. Protein: CARSLQGGINEKLFF.

The genes are TRBV5-1 and TRBJ1-1, with a weak D call TRBD1 (6 bases). Germline lookup yields CDR1 SGHRS and CDR2 YFSETQ. CDR3 length: 15 amino acids. V gave up 2 bases and J gave up 1 base, with 12 bases separating them. This CDR3 is CASSFRGATNTEAFF. CDR3 in DNA: TGCGCCAGCAGCTTTCGGGGGGCTACGAACACTGAAGCTTTCTTT. The full variable domain, completed using reference TRBV5-1 and TRBJ1-1, is KAGVTQTPRYLIKTRGQQVTLSCSPISGHRSVSWYQQTPGQGLQFLFEYFSETQRNKGNFPGRFSGRQFSNSRSEMNVSTLELGDSALYLCASSFRGATNTEAFFGQGTRLTVV.